The clone carrying this TCR beta chain was observed a few times. Given a much more abundant clone one base away, this may be a read error. TCR beta CDR3 region amplification was performed from RNA transcripts. Initially, a first-round RT-PCR of the TCR CDR3 employed the HTBI primer set. TCRdb recomputed calls from the multiplex PCR reads with MiXCR, one row per CDR3 protein. Of roughly 500,000 distinct CDR3 sequences in the sample, over 11% were seen once. It was uncontrolled infection, other autoimmune disease, pregnancy or lactation that excluded patients. This entry comes from a study of T cells in Graves' hyperthyroidism and ophthalmopathy. The clonotype was recovered from a woman aged 25-40 years with Graves' hyperthyroidism that later progressed to Graves' ophthalmopathy. Specimen: blood.

The CDR3 loop is CANSLEGLAGGGEQFF. The CDR3 nucleotides read TGCGCCAACAGCTTGGAGGGACTCGCCGGCGGTGGTGAGCAGTTCTTC. The chain combines TRBV5-1 with TRBJ2-1; weak D call: TRBD2 (6 bases). CDR1 SGHRS and CDR2 YFSETQ come from the germline V gene. This CDR3 contains 16 residues.